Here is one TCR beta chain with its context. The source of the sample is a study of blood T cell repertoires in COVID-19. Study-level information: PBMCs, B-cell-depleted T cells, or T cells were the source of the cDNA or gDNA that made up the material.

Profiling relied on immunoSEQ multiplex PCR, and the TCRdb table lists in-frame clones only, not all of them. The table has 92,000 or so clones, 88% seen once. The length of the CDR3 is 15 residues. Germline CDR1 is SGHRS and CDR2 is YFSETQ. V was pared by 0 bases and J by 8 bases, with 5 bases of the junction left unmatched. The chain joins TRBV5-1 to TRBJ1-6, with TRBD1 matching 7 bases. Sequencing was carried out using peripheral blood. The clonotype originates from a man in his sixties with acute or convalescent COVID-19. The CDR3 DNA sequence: TGCGCCAGCAGCTTGGTAGGGGGCGACGATTCACCCCTCCACTTT. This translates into CASSLVGGDDSPLHF.